Ten or more counts support the clone carrying this TCR beta chain. Its cognate antigen is unknown. The data originate from a study of T cell repertoires in cytomegalovirus infection. Trimming pared 1 base from V and 1 base from J, leaving 14 bases between. The germline CDR1 and CDR2 sequences are SGHNT and YENEEA. The CDR3 loop spans 18 amino acids. Study-wide points: The ex vivo response was dominated by HLA-C-restricted CMV-specific TCR beta clonotypes.

TCRdb reprocessed the reads via MiXCR and lists one record per CDR3 protein. This table has around 170,000 distinct CDR3 sequences, around an eighth appearing once. The V call is TRBV11-3, the J call TRBJ2-6, with D possibly being TRBD2 (6 bases). This clonotype was sampled from a human donor in good health (CMV status not recorded). Some clones in this sample may be carry-over from other donors' samples. Sequenced material: PBMCs. The CDR3 here is CASSLGTGGRSGANVLTF. CDR3 DNA: TGTGCCAGCAGCTTAGGGACCGGGGGTCGGTCTGGGGCCAACGTCCTGACTTTC.